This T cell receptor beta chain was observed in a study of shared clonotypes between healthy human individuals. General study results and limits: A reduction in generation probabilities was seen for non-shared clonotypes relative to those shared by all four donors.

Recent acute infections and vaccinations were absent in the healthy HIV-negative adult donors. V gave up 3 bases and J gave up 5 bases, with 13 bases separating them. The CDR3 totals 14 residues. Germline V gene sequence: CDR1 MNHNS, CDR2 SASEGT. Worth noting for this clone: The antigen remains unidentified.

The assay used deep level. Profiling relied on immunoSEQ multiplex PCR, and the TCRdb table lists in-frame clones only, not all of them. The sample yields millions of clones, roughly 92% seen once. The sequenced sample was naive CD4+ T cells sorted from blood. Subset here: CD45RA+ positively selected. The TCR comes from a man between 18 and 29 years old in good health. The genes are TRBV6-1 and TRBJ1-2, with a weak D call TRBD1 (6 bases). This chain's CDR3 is CASSDGGRTYGYTF. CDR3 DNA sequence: TGTGCCAGCAGTGATGGGGGGCGAACTTATGGCTACACCTTC.